These T cell receptor beta chains were read from a single sample in a study of early T cells in non-severe SARS-CoV-2 infection. TCRdb re-derived calls from the 5' RACE reads in MiXCR, one entry per CDR3 protein. Of 35,000 to 45,000 distinct CDR3 sequences in the sample, about 8% were seen once. The sample was whole blood, taken at baseline. These receptors were collected from an adult who was a healthcare worker with PCR-confirmed SARS-CoV-2 infection or an uninfected control (not recorded which). Both conserved end residues are part of each CDR3. The D gene is left open where the match is weak. Clone sizes are given selectively: once, few, many, or a class where the clone is expanded.

V gene	clone size	D gene	J gene	CDR3 protein	CDR3 DNA
TRBV5-4	NA	NA	TRBJ2-5	CASSGSTRETQYF	TGTGCCAGCAGCGGATCTACTAGGGAGACCCAGTACTTC
TRBV3-1	few	TRBD1	TRBJ1-1	CASSPTGITEAFF	TGTGCCAGCAGCCCGACAGGGATCACTGAAGCTTTCTTT
TRBV24-1	many	NA	TRBJ1-2	CATSDLQGAGDGYTF	TGTGCCACCAGTGACCTCCAAGGCGCGGGGGATGGCTACACCTTC
TRBV7-3	many	NA	TRBJ2-5	CASNSVGGQETQYF	TGTGCCAGCAACTCAGTTGGGGGCCAAGAGACCCAGTACTTC
TRBV6-6	many	NA	TRBJ2-3	CASSVPGGTDTQYF	TGTGCCAGCAGTGTTCCCGGGGGCACAGATACGCAGTATTTT
TRBV20-1	NA	TRBD1	TRBJ2-7	CSAGTTGVEQYF	TGCAGTGCTGGCACTACAGGGGTCGAGCAGTACTTC
TRBV19	few	TRBD1	TRBJ2-7	CASSLGQTTYEQYF	TGTGCCAGTTCCCTGGGACAGACAACTTACGAGCAGTACTTC
TRBV20-1	NA	NA	TRBJ2-3	CSASPTPTKTGLSTDTQYF	TGCAGTGCTAGCCCAACGCCGACGAAGACGGGCCTTAGCACAGATACGCAGTATTTT
TRBV6-2/TRBV6-3	NA	TRBD1	TRBJ2-7	CASRSGQGKGYEQYF	TGTGCCAGCAGATCCGGACAGGGGAAGGGCTACGAGCAGTACTTC
TRBV11-2	many	TRBD2	TRBJ2-7	CASSSGLAGTYEQYF	TGTGCCAGCAGCTCGGGACTAGCGGGGACCTACGAGCAGTACTTC
TRBV11-2	NA	NA	TRBJ2-7	CASSLPGRKIWDEQYF	TGTGCCAGCAGCTTACCAGGCCGTAAGATATGGGACGAGCAGTACTTC
TRBV5-1	NA	NA	TRBJ2-6	CASSVGSGANVLTF	TGCGCCAGCAGTGTAGGGTCTGGGGCCAACGTCCTGACTTTC
TRBV18	many	TRBD1	TRBJ2-7	CASSGTGGIYEQYF	TGTGCCAGCTCCGGGACAGGGGGGATCTACGAGCAGTACTTC
TRBV28	few	NA	TRBJ2-3	CASSLTGTPTNTDTQYF	TGTGCCAGCAGCTTGACCGGGACCCCAACAAACACAGATACGCAGTATTTT
TRBV5-4	many	NA	TRBJ2-7	CASSQRTYEQYF	TGTGCCAGCAGCCAGCGTACCTACGAGCAGTACTTC
TRBV9	many	NA	TRBJ2-7	CASSVAGTNEQYF	TGTGCCAGCAGCGTAGCTGGGACCAACGAGCAGTACTTC
TRBV6-6	few	TRBD2	TRBJ2-1	CASSPRQTSGGSNEQFF	TGTGCCAGCAGTCCCCGACAGACTAGCGGGGGGAGCAATGAGCAGTTCTTC
TRBV29-1	few	NA	TRBJ2-3	CSVERVDTQYF	TGCAGCGTTGAGAGGGTCGATACGCAGTATTTT
TRBV5-1	many	NA	TRBJ2-3	CASSIGGSTDTQYF	TGCGCCAGCAGCATAGGGGGGAGCACAGATACGCAGTATTTT
TRBV9	NA	NA	TRBJ2-2	CASSVGETGELFF	TGTGCCAGCAGCGTAGGGGAAACCGGGGAGCTGTTTTTT
TRBV24-1	NA	TRBD2	TRBJ2-5	CATSDRGLQASGGPPCQETQYF	TGTGCCACCAGTGATCGCGGACTACAGGCTAGCGGGGGGCCTCCTTGCCAAGAGACCCAGTACTTC
TRBV5-6	few	TRBD1	TRBJ2-7	CASSPDRGGYEQYF	TGTGCCAGCAGCCCGGACAGGGGGGGCTACGAGCAGTACTTC
TRBV7-6	few	NA	TRBJ2-7	CASSYRDTAYEQYF	TGTGCCAGCAGCTATCGGGACACCGCCTACGAGCAGTACTTC
TRBV13	few	NA	TRBJ1-4	CASSPGSRGNEKLFF	TGTGCCAGCAGCCCGGGGTCCCGGGGTAATGAAAAACTGTTTTTT
TRBV4-1	few	NA	TRBJ1-1	CASSQVAGMNTEAFF	TGCGCCAGCAGCCAAGTGGCAGGTATGAACACTGAAGCTTTCTTT
TRBV27	NA	NA	TRBJ1-2	CASSLNGNYGYAF	TGTGCCAGCAGTTTGAATGGGAACTATGGCTACGCCTTC
TRBV7-2	few	NA	TRBJ2-3	CASTTRGITDTQYF	TGTGCCAGCACCACCCGGGGGATCACAGATACGCAGTATTTT
TRBV20-1	many	NA	TRBJ1-6	CSARDRSYNSPLHF	TGCAGTGCTAGAGACCGCTCCTATAATTCACCCCTCCACTTT
TRBV6-2/TRBV6-3	few	NA	TRBJ2-5	CASSYPPGETQYF	TGTGCCAGCAGTTATCCCCCTGGGGAGACCCAGTACTTC
TRBV19	NA	NA	TRBJ2-1	CASSADGWAGTYNEQFF	TGTGCCAGTAGCGCCGACGGGTGGGCGGGGACCTACAATGAGCAGTTCTTC
TRBV3-1	NA	TRBD2	TRBJ2-1	CASSQGLTSGGYNEQFF	TGTGCCAGCAGCCAAGGCTTGACTAGCGGGGGATACAATGAGCAGTTCTTC
TRBV4-1	NA	TRBD1	TRBJ1-2	CASSQDPTGYNYGYTF	TGCGCCAGCAGCCAAGATCCGACAGGGTACAACTATGGCTACACCTTC
TRBV28	many	TRBD1	TRBJ1-1	CASSSRAGGLTEAFF	TGTGCCAGCAGTTCGAGGGCAGGGGGGCTCACTGAAGCTTTCTTT
TRBV6-5	few	NA	TRBJ1-5	CASSTGNQPQHF	TGTGCCAGCAGTACCGGTAATCAGCCCCAGCATTTT
TRBV4-3	few	TRBD2	TRBJ2-3	CASSQDSNSGVNTQYF	TGCGCCAGCAGCCAAGATTCGAATAGCGGGGTAAATACGCAGTATTTT
TRBV7-2	many	TRBD2	TRBJ2-3	CASSLGLAGLYTDTQYF	TGTGCCAGCAGCTTAGGACTAGCGGGCCTGTACACAGATACGCAGTATTTT
TRBV7-7	NA	NA	TRBJ2-3	CASSQTGKGTDTQYF	TGTGCTAGCAGCCAAACAGGGAAGGGCACAGATACGCAGTATTTT
TRBV30	many	TRBD2	TRBJ2-3	CAWSVGTSGFSTDTQYF	TGTGCCTGGAGTGTAGGTACTAGCGGATTTAGCACAGATACGCAGTATTTT
TRBV7-2	few	NA	TRBJ2-5	CASSLGGRPNQETQYF	TGTGCCAGCAGCTTAGGAGGACGACCTAACCAAGAGACCCAGTACTTC
TRBV6-1	few	TRBD1	TRBJ2-3	CASSPGTGSDTQYF	TGTGCCAGCAGCCCCGGGACAGGTTCAGATACGCAGTATTTT
TRBV30	few	TRBD1	TRBJ2-7	CAWIRGQSSYEQYF	TGTGCCTGGATTAGGGGACAGAGCTCCTACGAGCAGTACTTC
TRBV29-1	few	NA	TRBJ1-1	CSVLSLNLNTEAFF	TGCAGCGTTTTGTCCCTAAACTTGAACACTGAAGCTTTCTTT
TRBV28	few	NA	TRBJ1-6	CASSFYNSPLHF	TGTGCCAGCAGTTTCTATAATTCACCCCTCCACTTT
TRBV20-1	NA	NA	TRBJ1-5	CSAIEGVNQPQHF	TGCAGTGCCATAGAGGGAGTCAATCAGCCCCAGCATTTT
TRBV5-4	few	TRBD1	TRBJ1-1	CASSLAGQGANTEAFF	TGTGCCAGCAGCTTGGCCGGACAGGGGGCGAACACTGAAGCTTTCTTT
TRBV14	many	TRBD1	TRBJ2-7	CASSRDRGREQYF	TGTGCCAGCAGCAGGGACAGGGGGCGCGAGCAGTACTTC
TRBV11-2	few	TRBD1	TRBJ2-3	CASSLMTGDTGGQYF	TGTGCCAGCAGCTTGATGACAGGGGACACTGGTGGGCAGTATTTT
TRBV28	many	NA	TRBJ2-7	CASSSGTYEQYF	TGTGCCAGCAGTTCTGGGACCTACGAGCAGTACTTC
TRBV6-5	medium-sized	TRBD2	TRBJ2-1	CASSPTSGGSLYNEQFF	TGTGCCAGCAGCCCGACTAGCGGGGGGTCTCTATACAATGAGCAGTTCTTC
TRBV6-2/TRBV6-3	NA	TRBD2	TRBJ2-5	CASSYRDYAQETQYF	TGTGCCAGCAGTTACCGGGACTACGCCCAAGAGACCCAGTACTTC
TRBV4-3	few	NA	TRBJ2-3	CASSPGTADTQYF	TGCGCCAGCAGCCCCGGGACGGCCGATACGCAGTATTTT
TRBV9	medium-sized	TRBD2	TRBJ2-1	CASSVDSGGTGNEQFF	TGTGCCAGCAGCGTAGATAGCGGGGGTACGGGCAATGAGCAGTTCTTC
TRBV19	many	NA	TRBJ2-5	CASSSITGKERETQYF	TGTGCCAGTAGTTCTATTACAGGCAAAGAAAGAGAGACCCAGTACTTC
TRBV5-4	many	NA	TRBJ2-5	CASSLAGGRRYQETQYF	TGTGCCAGCAGCTTGGCTGGAGGGCGGAGGTACCAAGAGACCCAGTACTTC
TRBV19	NA	TRBD1	TRBJ1-5	CASKGDRASNQPQHF	TGTGCCAGTAAGGGGGACAGGGCTAGCAATCAGCCCCAGCATTTT